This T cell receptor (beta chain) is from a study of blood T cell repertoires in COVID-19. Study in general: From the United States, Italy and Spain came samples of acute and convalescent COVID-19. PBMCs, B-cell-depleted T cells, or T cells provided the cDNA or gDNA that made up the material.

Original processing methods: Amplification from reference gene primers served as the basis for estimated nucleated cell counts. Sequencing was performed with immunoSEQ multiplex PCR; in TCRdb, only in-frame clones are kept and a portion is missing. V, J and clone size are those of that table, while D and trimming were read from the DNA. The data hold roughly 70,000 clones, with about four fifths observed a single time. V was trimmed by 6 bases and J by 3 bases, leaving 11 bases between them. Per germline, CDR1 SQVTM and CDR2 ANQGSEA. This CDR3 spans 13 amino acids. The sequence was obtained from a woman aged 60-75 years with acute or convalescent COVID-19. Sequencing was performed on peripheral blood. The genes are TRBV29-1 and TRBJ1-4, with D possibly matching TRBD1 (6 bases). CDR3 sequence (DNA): TGCAGCGTCTTGGACAGCCCTAATGAAAAACTGTTTTTT. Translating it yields CSVLDSPNEKLFF.